The present T cell receptor beta chain was sequenced within a study of blood T cell repertoires in COVID-19. Looking at the study overall: Some COVID-19 samples were acute and others convalescent; all came from the United States, Italy and Spain.

Original processing notes: Reference gene primer amplification gave nucleated cell count estimates. Using immunoSEQ multiplex PCR, the repertoire was profiled, and TCRdb retains in-frame clones only, with some absent. V and J calls and clone size follow that table, whereas D and trimming were derived from the DNA. The sample has over 100,000 clones, 65% to 90% seen once. Sample: peripheral blood. The source of this sequence is an elderly man with acute or convalescent COVID-19.

The CDR3 DNA reads as TGTGCCAGCTCAGCGGGACAGACCGGGGGTGGCTACACCTTC. It encodes CASSAGQTGGGYTF. This sequence joins TRBV18 and TRBJ1-2; 7 bases agree with TRBD1. After removal of 5 bases from V and 7 bases from J, the junction contained 10 bases not matched to a gene. Germline lookup yields CDR1 KGHSH and CDR2 LQKENI. This CDR3 is 14 amino acids long.